The 25 T cell receptor beta chains below come from one sample, sequenced in a study of CD8 T cells in Susac syndrome. An input of roughly 0.5 to 1 ug of RNA was subjected to reverse transcription using random hexamers. TCRdb used MiXCR to reprocess the immunoSEQ multiplex PCR reads, holding one entry per CDR3 protein. The sample lists about 71,000 distinct CDR3 sequences, 96% seen once, with approximately 0.11% in the top ten. Sequencing was done on a sample of CD4+ T cells from PBMCs. These receptors all stem from a human donor with multiple sclerosis.

This clonotype was observed once. For the CDR3, the DNA is TGTGCCTGGATCAGAGACAGGGTGGGAAGTGGCTATGGCTACACCTTC. Its translation is CAWIRDRVGSGYGYTF. V gene TRBV30 combines with J gene TRBJ1-2, with 7 bases that match TRBD1. The junction had 15 bases not matched to a gene; V was cut back by 4 bases and J by 4 bases. Germline CDR1 and CDR2: GTSNPN and SVGIG (reference sequence). The CDR3 has 16 amino acids.

The chain joins TRBV19 to TRBJ2-2; D call uncertain. Looked up from germline, CDR1 is LNHDA and CDR2 is SQIVND (reference sequence). This CDR3 has 14 residues. Trimming took 0 bases from V and 2 from J, leaving 4 bases between them. CDR3 bases: TGTGCCAGTAGTATAGAACGAAACACCGGGGAGCTGTTTTTT. Amino acid sequence: CASSIERNTGELFF.

The chain combines TRBV5-1 with TRBJ1-4; D gene uncertain. This CDR3 region has 14 residues. V was trimmed by 2 bases and J by 6 bases, leaving 11 bases between them. CDR1 and CDR2 from the germline V gene are SGHRS and YFSETQ. The CDR3 bases are TGCGCCAGCAGCTTAGGCACGCGGGATGAAAAACTGTTTTTT. Its translation is CASSLGTRDEKLFF.

The chain links TRBV3-1 to TRBJ2-1; 11 nucleotides match TRBD1. Germline lookup yields CDR1 LGHDT and CDR2 YNNKEL (reference sequence). This CDR3 has 18 amino acids. The junction had 12 bases not matched to a gene; V was cut back by 1 base and J by 7 bases. CDR3: CASSQARYGTGGENEQFF. The CDR3 region has the DNA TGTGCCAGCAGCCAAGCGCGATACGGGACAGGGGGTGAGAATGAGCAGTTCTTC.

The chain joins TRBV7-2 to TRBJ2-4; 9 bases align to TRBD2. V lost 8 bases and J lost 2; bases outside the gene matches: 1. CDR3 length equals 13 residues. Germline V gives CDR1 SGHTA, CDR2 FQGNSA. CDR3 nucleotides: TGTGCCAGCGGACTAGCGACCAAAAACATTCAGTACTTC. This encodes CASGLATKNIQYF.

The rearrangement links TRBV5-4 to TRBJ1-6; the D gene is possibly TRBD1 (6 bases). Germline V gives CDR1 SGHNT, CDR2 YYREEE (reference sequence). This CDR3 spans 15 amino acids. V dropped 2 bases and J dropped 6 bases, with 12 bases sitting between them. The CDR3 spells CASSFVTGSNSPLHF. As DNA, the CDR3 is TGTGCCAGCAGCTTTGTCACAGGGAGTAATTCACCCCTCCACTTT.

This chain joins TRBV7-2 and TRBJ2-5; D possibly corresponds to TRBD2 (5 bases). From germline, CDR1 is SGHTA and CDR2 FQGNSA. Trimming cost V 1 base and J 2 bases, with 14 bases left between them. The CDR3 runs to 16 residues. CDR3 loop: CASSLGSLAGQETQYF. DNA for the CDR3: TGTGCCAGCAGCTTAGGTAGCCTAGCCGGTCAAGAGACCCAGTACTTC.

The chain is built from TRBV7-2 and TRBJ2-5; no clear D. Trimming cost V 2 bases and J 4 bases, with 11 bases left between them. Germline CDR1 and CDR2: SGHTA and FQGNSA. This CDR3 comprises 14 residues. For the CDR3, the DNA is TGTGCCAGCAGCTTAACCCCGACCGGAGAGACCCAGTACTTC. It is translated as CASSLTPTGETQYF.

The genes are TRBV7-9 and TRBJ2-5, with TRBD1 matching 11 bases. V lost 6 bases and J lost 2; bases outside the gene matches: 8. The CDR3 totals 16 residues. Germline V lookup: CDR1 SEHNR, CDR2 FQNEAQ (reference sequence). The DNA of the CDR3 is TGTGCCAGCAGGCCCGCCGGGACAGGGGGACAAGAGACCCAGTACTTC. As protein: CASRPAGTGGQETQYF.

The chain is built from TRBV18 and TRBJ2-6; 8 bases are a match to TRBD1. Germline V gene sequence: CDR1 KGHSH, CDR2 LQKENI. Trimming took 6 bases from V and 1 from J; bases not matched to a gene: 5. This CDR3 spans 16 amino acids. The CDR3 nucleotides read TGTGCCAGCTCCCCCGGGACAGGTTCTGGGGCCAACGTCCTGACTTTC. It codes for CASSPGTGSGANVLTF.

J is TRBJ1-6 and V is TRBV27; a weak D match, TRBD1 (6 bases). Trimming removed 7 bases at V and 10 bases at J, with 23 bases between. There are 16 residues in the CDR3. Germline CDR1 is MNHEY and CDR2 is SMNVEV (reference sequence). This CDR3 reads CASTGTRAPGVSPLHF. CDR3 coding DNA: TGTGCCAGCACCGGGACACGGGCGCCTGGTGTCTCACCCCTCCACTTT.

The genes are TRBV12-3 or TRBV12-4 and TRBJ1-1; D perhaps matches TRBD1 (6 bases). The CDR3 is made up of 17 amino acids. V gave up 7 bases and J gave up 4 bases, with 25 bases separating them. CDR3 DNA: TGTGCCAGCAACGACTTCGCAGGGGCACTCCTGGGCACTGAAGCTTTCTTT. The encoded protein is CASNDFAGALLGTEAFF.

The chain recombines TRBV5-1 with TRBJ1-1; D gene ambiguous. This CDR3 is 13 amino acids long. Germline V gives CDR1 SGHRS, CDR2 YFSETQ. Deletions cut 4 bases from V and 5 bases from J, with 12 bases between. CDR3 sequence: CASSPAGDTEAFF. In nucleotides, the CDR3 is TGCGCCAGCAGCCCGGCGGGTGATACTGAAGCTTTCTTT.

The chain uses TRBV28 and TRBJ2-2; D may be TRBD1 (6 bases). V lost 6 bases to trimming and J lost 7 bases, with 18 bases between them. The CDR3 loop spans 15 amino acids. Germline lookup yields CDR1 MDHEN and CDR2 SYDVKM. The CDR3 reads CASSPNRVRIGELFF. CDR3 sequence (DNA): TGTGCCAGCAGCCCTAACAGGGTTCGGATCGGGGAGCTGTTTTTT.

The chain carries TRBV11-2 and TRBJ1-1; 8 bases match TRBD1. The CDR3 sequence is 13 residues long. Germline assignment: CDR1 SGHAT and CDR2 FQNNGV. The junction had 9 bases not matched to a gene; V was cut back by 5 bases and J by 10 bases. For the CDR3, the DNA is TGTGCCAGCAGCCCCGACAGGGGAGAGGTAGCTTTCTTT. Amino acid sequence: CASSPDRGEVAFF.

The chain links TRBV11-2 to TRBJ2-6; D not certain. V was trimmed by 4 bases and J by 1 base, leaving 5 bases between them. The germline V gene has CDR1 SGHAT and CDR2 FQNNGV. The CDR3 is 14 residues long. The CDR3: CASSSTSGANVLTF. CDR3 sequence (DNA): TGTGCCAGCAGCTCAACGTCTGGGGCCAACGTCCTGACTTTC.

V usage is TRBV3-1 and J usage is TRBJ2-6, with TRBD1 matching 8 bases. The CDR3 sequence is 14 residues long. After removal of 7 bases from V and 6 bases from J, the junction contained 5 bases not matched to a gene. The germline V gene has CDR1 LGHDT and CDR2 YNNKEL (reference sequence). CDR3 coding DNA: TGTGCCAGCAACCAGGGGGCGGCGGCCAACGTCCTGACTTTC. It translates to CASNQGAAANVLTF.

The rearrangement links TRBV18 to TRBJ2-4, with D possibly TRBD1 on 5 matching bases. Trimming left V 6 bases short and J 7 bases short, with 16 bases between. Germline values: CDR1 KGHSH, CDR2 LQKENI. This CDR3 comprises 14 residues. The CDR3 loop is CASSQEGVGNIQYF. The CDR3 DNA reads as TGTGCCAGCTCCCAGGAAGGGGTTGGGAACATTCAGTACTTC.

This sequence joins TRBV3-1 and TRBJ2-7; the match to TRBD1 covers 7 bases. Germline values: CDR1 LGHDT, CDR2 YNNKEL (reference sequence). Germline trimming cut 3 bases from V and 7 bases from J; bases unmatched to any gene: 6. This CDR3 comprises 13 residues. The CDR3 loop is CASSHQTGREQYF. The CDR3 nucleotides read TGTGCCAGCAGCCACCAGACAGGGCGAGAGCAGTACTTC.

This clonotype was detected only once. This rearrangement joins TRBV7-2 to TRBJ1-5; D may be TRBD1 (6 bases). The CDR3 is 16 amino acids. V was cut by 1 base and J by 2 bases, with 12 bases left in between. Germline CDR1 reads SGHTA; CDR2 reads FQGNSA. The CDR3 protein is CASSLEGGKGNQPQHF. The DNA for the CDR3 is TGTGCCAGCAGCTTAGAAGGGGGGAAGGGCAATCAGCCCCAGCATTTT.

V usage is TRBV5-1 and J usage is TRBJ2-7; D is possibly TRBD2 (6 bases). Germline V CDR1 and CDR2: SGHRS, YFSETQ. V was clipped by 4 bases and J by 3 bases, with 14 bases between them. This CDR3 has 14 amino acids. CDR3 loop: CASSPGLLRYEQYF. CDR3 coding DNA: TGCGCCAGCAGCCCGGGACTCCTCCGCTACGAGCAGTACTTC.

The J gene is TRBJ1-3, the V gene TRBV5-4; no reliable D call. CDR1 and CDR2 from the germline V gene are SGHNT and YYREEE (reference sequence). Between the trimmed V and J ends, which lost 4 bases and 0 bases, there was a span of 8 bases. CDR3 length: 14 residues. The CDR3 sequence is CASSQDTSGNTIYF. As DNA, the CDR3 is TGTGCCAGCAGCCAGGATACCTCTGGAAACACCATATATTTT.

The count of this clonotype is one. This sequence joins TRBV20-1 and TRBJ2-3; D unclear. CDR3 length: 16 amino acids. V gave up 0 bases and J gave up 2 bases, with 15 bases separating them. Germline V gene sequence: CDR1 DFQATT, CDR2 SNEGSKA (reference sequence). Written as DNA, the CDR3 is TGCAGTGCTAGAGATGTTCTCCTGGCGCACACAGATACGCAGTATTTT. Translated, it gives CSARDVLLAHTDTQYF.

This sequence joins TRBV5-6 and TRBJ2-7; 8 nucleotides agree with TRBD1. The CDR3 is made up of 13 amino acids. The germline CDR1 and CDR2 sequences are SGHDT and YYEEEE. J lost 6 bases, V lost 6 bases, and 8 bases had no gene match. The CDR3: CASNGQGRSEQYF. The CDR3 nucleotides are TGTGCCAGCAACGGACAGGGAAGAAGCGAGCAGTACTTC.

The rearrangement uses TRBV19 and TRBJ1-6; D may be TRBD1 (6 bases). Germline CDR1 is LNHDA and CDR2 is SQIVND (reference sequence). V lost 2 bases and J lost 7, with 9 bases in between. The CDR3 runs to 14 residues. The CDR3 reads CASSITGTNSPLHF. DNA for the CDR3: TGTGCCAGTAGTATAACAGGGACGAATTCACCCCTCCACTTT.